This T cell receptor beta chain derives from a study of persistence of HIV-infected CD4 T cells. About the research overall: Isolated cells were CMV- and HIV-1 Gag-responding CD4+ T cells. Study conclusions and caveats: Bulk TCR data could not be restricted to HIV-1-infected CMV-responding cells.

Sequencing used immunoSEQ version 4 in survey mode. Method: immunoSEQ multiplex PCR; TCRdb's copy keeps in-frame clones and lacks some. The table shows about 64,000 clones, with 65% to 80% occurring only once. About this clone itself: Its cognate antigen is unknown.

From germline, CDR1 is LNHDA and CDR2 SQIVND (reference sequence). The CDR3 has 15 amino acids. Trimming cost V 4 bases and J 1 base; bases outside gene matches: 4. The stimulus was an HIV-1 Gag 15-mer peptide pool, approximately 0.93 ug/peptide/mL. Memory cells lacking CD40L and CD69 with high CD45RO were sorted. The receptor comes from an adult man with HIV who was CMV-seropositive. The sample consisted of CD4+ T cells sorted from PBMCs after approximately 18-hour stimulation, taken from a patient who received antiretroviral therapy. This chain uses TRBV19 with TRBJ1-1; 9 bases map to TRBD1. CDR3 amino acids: CASSTRTGANTEAFF. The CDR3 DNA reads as TGTGCCAGTAGTACGAGGACAGGGGCGAACACTGAAGCTTTCTTT.